The 14 T cell receptor beta chains given below trace back to one sample, sequenced in a study of post-analysis software for immune sequencing data. Findings and limits, study-wide: Five TRBV segments, including TRBV5-6, TRBV5-1 and TRBV20-1, were more frequent in patients than controls.

No antigen is known for these receptors. Prepared libraries of TCR beta cDNA carried unique molecular identifiers. Each CDR3 protein gets one entry after TCRdb re-called the PCR reads with MiXCR. The sample consists of 380,000 or so distinct CDR3 sequences, approximately 33% of them appearing once. The sample was blood. Every receptor here comes from a girl aged 10 to 17 with multiple sclerosis.

The chain joins TRBV5-1 to TRBJ2-7; TRBD1 or TRBD2 may be the D gene (6 bases each). Trimming stripped 2 bases from V and 5 bases from J, with 11 bases between. This CDR3 is built from 13 residues. Germline V gene sequence: CDR1 SGHRS, CDR2 YFSETQ. CDR3 bases: TGCGCCAGCAGCTTCAGGGGCGGGAACGAGCAGTACTTC. Protein: CASSFRGGNEQYF.

The genes are TRBV12-3 or TRBV12-4 and TRBJ1-1, with a weak D call TRBD1 (5 bases). Trimming stripped 6 bases from V and 4 bases from J, with 18 bases between. The CDR3 has 15 residues. The CDR3 region is CASSRGEGRSTEAFF. The CDR3 DNA follows: TGTGCCAGCAGCCGGGGGGAGGGGAGGAGCACTGAAGCTTTCTTT.

The gene calls are TRBV21-1 and TRBJ2-7; TRBD1 is the table's D call, not checked against the DNA. The J call is uncertain, as TRBJ2-5 better fits the DNA end. TRBV21-1 counts as a pseudogene. CDR3 length: 15 amino acids. CDR3 sequence: CASGNPGPPRGTQYF. The CDR3 coding sequence is TGTGCCAGCGGAAACCCGGGACCCCCTAGGGGGACCCAGTACTTC.

J is TRBJ2-4 and V is TRBV7-2; tentatively, D is TRBD2 (6 bases). Deletions cut 5 bases from V and 6 bases from J, with 11 bases between. Germline V lookup: CDR1 SGHTA, CDR2 FQGNSA. The CDR3 spans 13 residues. The CDR3 loop reads CASSVGTLNIQYF. For the CDR3, the DNA is TGTGCCAGCAGCGTCGGGACTCTAAACATTCAGTACTTC.

This clonotype was observed a handful of times. This chain links TRBV10-3 with TRBJ2-5; D remains ambiguous. V gave up 4 bases and J gave up 5 bases, with 11 bases separating them. CDR1 and CDR2 from the germline V gene are ENHRY and SYGVKD. The CDR3 spans 13 residues. CDR3 in amino acids: CAISGSISETQYF. The CDR3 region has the DNA TGTGCCATCAGTGGATCCATCTCGGAGACCCAGTACTTC.

The chain joins TRBV2 to TRBJ1-2, with 7 bases matching TRBD1. There are 15 residues in the CDR3. After removal of 5 bases from V and 2 bases from J, the junction contained 8 bases not matched to a gene. Germline V gene data show CDR1 as SNHLY and CDR2 as FYNNEI. CDR3 nucleotide sequence: TGTGCCAGCAGTTCTTACTCGACAGGGAACTATGGCTACACCTTC. Protein sequence: CASSSYSTGNYGYTF.

The J gene is TRBJ2-1, the V gene TRBV18; 7 nucleotides line up with TRBD2. Germline loops: CDR1 KGHSH, CDR2 LQKENI. J lost 10 bases, V lost 3 bases, and 6 bases had no gene match. The CDR3 runs to 13 residues. The CDR3 reads CASSPTREGEQFF. The CDR3, as DNA: TGTGCCAGCTCACCTACCAGGGAGGGCGAGCAGTTCTTC.

The chain carries TRBV4-3 and TRBJ2-3; unclear D gene. Germline assignment: CDR1 LGHNA and CDR2 YSLEER. The CDR3 runs to 15 residues. Trimming pared 1 base from V and 3 bases from J, leaving 11 bases between. The CDR3 loop is CASSQGAYNTDTQYF. DNA of the CDR3: TGCGCCAGCAGCCAAGGTGCCTATAATACAGATACGCAGTATTTT.

The J gene is TRBJ1-4, the V gene TRBV2; 7 bases line up with TRBD1. With 6 bases clipped from V and 7 bases from J, the junction kept 11 bases outside the gene matches. The V gene's germline CDR1 is SNHLY and CDR2 FYNNEI. CDR3 size: 15 residues. This CDR3 reads CASRDRDSGLEKLFF. CDR3 coding DNA: TGTGCCAGCAGGGACCGGGACAGTGGACTTGAAAAACTGTTTTTT.

This clonotype was found a few times. V gene TRBV5-1 combines with J gene TRBJ2-7; 7 bases align to TRBD2. There are 13 residues in the CDR3. Unmatched junction bases numbered 6, after V lost 9 bases and J lost 0 bases. CDR1 and CDR2 (germline): SGHRS, YFSETQ. The CDR3 protein is CATQREGSYEQYF. CDR3 nucleotide sequence: TGCGCCACCCAAAGGGAGGGCTCCTACGAGCAGTACTTC.

This chain connects TRBV5-1 to TRBJ2-3; D is perhaps TRBD2 (7 bases). The CDR3 loop spans 19 amino acids. Germline CDR1 and CDR2: SGHRS and YFSETQ. V lost 0 bases to trimming and J lost 4 bases, with 24 bases between them. The CDR3 DNA sequence: TGCGCCAGCAGCTTGGGCCACCCCTCAAGGGGGGGCTTGGCAGATACGCAGTATTTT. It translates to CASSLGHPSRGGLADTQYF. The variable domain in full, completed from reference TRBV5-1 and TRBJ2-3, reads KAGVTQTPRYLIKTRGQQVTLSCSPISGHRSVSWYQQTPGQGLQFLFEYFSETQRNKGNFPGRFSGRQFSNSRSEMNVSTLELGDSALYLCASSLGHPSRGGLADTQYFGPGTRLTVL.

J is TRBJ1-2 and V is TRBV12-3 or TRBV12-4; no definite D call. Trimming cost V 6 bases and J 3 bases, with 20 bases left between them. The CDR3 loop spans 16 amino acids. CDR3 region: CASSLQVGGRDYGYTF. The CDR3 DNA sequence: TGTGCCAGCAGCCTCCAGGTAGGAGGGCGGGACTATGGCTACACCTTC.

This clonotype has only a few counts. The chain recombines TRBV6-1 with TRBJ2-6; D unclear. The length of the CDR3 is 16 residues. Germline-derived CDR1 and CDR2 are MNHNS and SASEGT. V was cut by 6 bases and J by 0 bases, with 12 bases left in between. Here the CDR3 DNA reads TGTGCCAGCAGAGCCATGCCGGGCTCTGGGGCCAACGTCCTGACTTTC. It codes for CASRAMPGSGANVLTF.

This chain uses TRBV6-1 with TRBJ2-7; TRBD2 might be the D (6 bases). The length of the CDR3 is 13 residues. V was shortened by 11 bases and J by 0 bases, with 14 bases between the two germline ends. Germline assignment: CDR1 MNHNS and CDR2 SASEGT. The CDR3 is CAGTGTGSYEQYF. The CDR3 DNA is TGTGCCGGCACCGGGACTGGCTCCTACGAGCAGTACTTC.